The sequence of this TCR beta chain was determined in a study of PD-L1 blockade in urothelial cancer. On the study more broadly: Chemotherapy regimens numbering 0 to 3 had been given to patients.

Time point here: pretreatment peripheral blood. The CDR3 sequence is 13 residues long. From germline, CDR1 is MNHEY and CDR2 SVGAGI. Trimming removed 5 bases at V and 10 bases at J, with 12 bases between. The table came from immunoSEQ multiplex PCR; TCRdb's copy has only in-frame clones and leaves some out. The data show tens of thousands of clones, 70% to 90% seen once. The specimen comprised PBMCs, sampled around atezolizumab (anti-PD-L1) treatment. V gene TRBV6-5 combines with J gene TRBJ1-6; a weak D match, TRBD1 (6 bases). The receptor was isolated from a man aged 55 to 70 with urothelial cancer. The CDR3 DNA sequence: TGTGCCAGCAGTACAGGGCGTGGGTCACCCCTCCACTTT. Protein: CASSTGRGSPLHF.